This T cell receptor beta chain was identified during a study of radiotherapy plus CTLA-4 blockade in lung cancer. Overall study context: Disease control was achieved by roughly 32% of patients, and objective responses by about 19%.

Enrolled patients, whose metastatic non-small-cell lung cancer was chemo-refractory, received focal radiation plus CTLA-4 blockade with ipilimumab. Germline lookup yields CDR1 SGHRS and CDR2 YFSETQ. V gave up 4 bases and J gave up 0 bases; unmatched junction bases: 3. The CDR3 totals 15 residues. The method was immunoSEQ multiplex PCR; TCRdb's version includes in-frame clones alone and lacks a portion of them. Of around 85,000 clones in the sample, approximately 83% are singletons; the top ten hold more than 2%. Turning to this clone: Its antigen is not known.

Study results and limitations: Blood saw expansion of tumor-derived TCR clones after radiotherapy plus ipilimumab. Per reports, early blood T cell clone dynamics, plus interferon-beta, forecast response most strongly.

Sample: peripheral blood, taken from a patient treated with radiotherapy plus ipilimumab. The origin of this receptor is a human donor with non-small cell lung cancer who had a partial response to radiotherapy plus ipilimumab. The J gene is TRBJ2-1, the V gene TRBV5-1, with 8 bases that match TRBD2. The CDR3 bases are TGCGCCAGCAGCCAAGCGGGAGACTCCTACAATGAGCAGTTCTTC. Its protein is CASSQAGDSYNEQFF.